One sample yielded the 30 T cell receptor beta chains listed below, sequenced in a study of vaccination and CD4 T cells after COVID-19. This sample's treatment: 10-day PBMC culture with coronavirus spike peptide pools or control peptides (ViraFEST assay). Sequencing of DNA taken from cultured CD4+ T cells relied on the Oncomine TCR Beta short-read assay. TCRdb used MiXCR to reprocess the PCR reads, holding one entry per CDR3 protein. The sample records about 18,000 distinct CDR3 sequences, roughly two fifths being singletons. These TCRs are of unknown antigen specificity. Sequenced material: CD4+ T cells from blood, cultured in vitro, taken after SARS-CoV-2 vaccination. The receptors originated from a human donor who had recovered from COVID-19.

The chain has TRBV20-1 and TRBJ1-1; D is unclear. V was shortened by 0 bases and J by 5 bases, with 13 bases between the two germline ends. CDR3 length: 14 residues. The germline CDR1 and CDR2 sequences are DFQATT and SNEGSKA (reference sequence). CDR3 nucleotides: TGCAGTGCTAGAGATCCCACGGGGAGGACTGAAGCTTTCTTT. As protein: CSARDPTGRTEAFF.

The rearrangement links TRBV19 to TRBJ1-5; D call uncertain. This CDR3 spans 16 amino acids. The germline CDR1 and CDR2 sequences are LNHDA and SQIVND (reference sequence). Trimming stripped 1 base from V and 1 base from J, with 11 bases between. The CDR3 coding sequence is TGTGCCAGTAGTATAGGACGGCCGTTGAGCAATCAGCCCCAGCATTTT. This gives the protein CASSIGRPLSNQPQHF. The full variable domain, rest sourced from reference TRBV19 and TRBJ1-5, is DGGITQSPKYLFRKEGQNVTLSCEQNLNHDAMYWYRQDPGQGLRLIYYSQIVNDFQKGDIAEGYSVSREKKESFPLTVTSAQKNPTAFYLCASSIGRPLSNQPQHFGDGTRLSIL.

This chain joins TRBV20-1 and TRBJ2-5; maybe TRBD1 (6 bases). The germline gives CDR1 DFQATT, CDR2 SNEGSKA (reference sequence). The V end lost 3 bases, the J end lost 4 bases, and 15 bases lay between the germline ends. This CDR3 spans 14 amino acids. CDR3 bases: TGCAGTGCTAGGGCCAATATCAGGGGAGAGACCCAGTACTTC. It is translated as CSARANIRGETQYF.

This clonotype was observed a handful of times. The V gene is TRBV30, the J gene TRBJ1-5, with TRBD1 identical over 8 bases. The CDR3 has 14 amino acids. V lost 2 bases to trimming and J lost 6 bases; unmatched junction nucleotides: 6. Germline assignment: CDR1 GTSNPN and CDR2 SVGIG (reference sequence). CDR3 protein: CAWSTRQGSQPQHF. Written as DNA, the CDR3 is TGTGCCTGGAGTACTCGACAGGGGAGTCAGCCCCAGCATTTT.

This rearrangement joins TRBV28 to TRBJ1-5; D is unresolved. Germline CDR1 MDHEN, CDR2 SYDVKM. V was cut by 2 bases and J by 7 bases, with 6 bases left in between. The CDR3 is 12 amino acids. The CDR3 sequence: CASSLTGQPQHF. The CDR3 DNA reads TGTGCCAGCAGTTTAACGGGGCAGCCCCAGCATTTT. The whole variable domain, filled in from reference TRBV28 and TRBJ1-5, reads DVKVTQSSRYLVKRTGEKVFLECVQDMDHENMFWYRQDPGLGLRLIYFSYDVKMKEKGDIPEGYSVSREKKERFSLILESASTNQTSMYLCASSLTGQPQHFGDGTRLSIL.

The table lists this clonotype with a few counts. The V gene is TRBV6-5, the J gene TRBJ1-5, with a possible D match to TRBD1 (5 bases). The CDR3 sequence is 13 residues long. The V end lost 4 bases, the J end lost 7 bases, and 11 bases lay between the germline ends. Germline-derived CDR1 and CDR2 are MNHEY and SVGAGI. CDR3 amino acids: CASSWVQGQPQHF. For the CDR3, the DNA is TGTGCCAGCAGTTGGGTTCAGGGACAGCCCCAGCATTTT.

The rearrangement links TRBV24-1 to TRBJ2-5, with D possibly TRBD2 on 6 matching bases. This CDR3 has 14 amino acids. Germline lookup yields CDR1 KGHDR and CDR2 SFDVKD. The germline V and J ends were trimmed by 2 bases and 5 bases, with 11 bases remaining between them. DNA of the CDR3: TGTGCCACCAGTGATTCCGGGAGTAGGGAGACCCAGTACTTC. Its translation: CATSDSGSRETQYF.

The chain combines TRBV19 with TRBJ1-1, with D tentatively TRBD1 (6 bases). Germline V gene lookup returns CDR1 LNHDA and CDR2 SQIVND (reference sequence). The CDR3 is 13 amino acids. CDR3 loop: CATASYRALEAFF. CDR3 nucleotides: TGTGCTACCGCCTCATACAGGGCCCTTGAAGCTTTCTTT.

This rearrangement joins TRBV11-1 to TRBJ2-1; 10 nucleotides agree with TRBD2. Per the germline V gene, CDR1 is SGHAT and CDR2 is FQDESV (reference sequence). Germline trimming cut 1 base from V and 4 bases from J; bases unmatched to any gene: 1. This CDR3 has 15 amino acids. CDR3 residues: CASSLVAGGYNEQFF. The CDR3 bases are TGTGCCAGCAGCTTAGTAGCGGGGGGTTACAATGAGCAGTTCTTC.

The CDR3 DNA sequence: TGCAGTGCTAGCAGACCGGGACTAGCGGTCAATGAGCAGTTCTTC. It encodes CSASRPGLAVNEQFF. The V call is TRBV20-1, the J call TRBJ2-1, with TRBD2 identical over 11 bases. The CDR3 has 15 amino acids. The germline V gene has CDR1 DFQATT and CDR2 SNEGSKA (reference sequence). Trimming at V came to 3 bases and at J to 6 bases, leaving 7 bases not matched to a gene.

This clonotype was found a few times. The J gene is TRBJ1-2, the V gene TRBV7-9, with D maybe TRBD1 (5 bases). The CDR3 runs 16 residues. V lost 5 bases and J lost 4, with 20 bases in between. CDR1 SEHNR and CDR2 FQNEAQ come from the germline V gene (reference sequence). The CDR3 region has the DNA TGTGCCAGCAGCCCCCTCGGGACCGCTCGACCCTATGGCTACACCTTC. Its protein product is CASSPLGTARPYGYTF.

In this sample, this clonotype turned up a few times. The chain is built from TRBV20-1 and TRBJ2-2, with D hard to call. The length of the CDR3 is 13 residues. The germline V and J ends were trimmed by 1 base and 0 bases, with 3 bases remaining between them. Per germline, CDR1 DFQATT and CDR2 SNEGSKA (reference sequence). The CDR3 reads CSARGPNTGELFF. Here the CDR3 DNA reads TGCAGTGCTAGAGGACCGAACACCGGGGAGCTGTTTTTT.

This clonotype occurred a few times. The chain uses TRBV7-8 and TRBJ2-3; no firm D call. The germline V and J ends were trimmed by 5 bases and 4 bases, with 13 bases remaining between them. This CDR3 spans 14 amino acids. Looked up from germline, CDR1 is SGHVS and CDR2 is FQNEAQ. CDR3 protein: CASSLVVGPDTQYF. Written as DNA, the CDR3 is TGTGCCAGCAGCCTCGTGGTCGGCCCAGATACGCAGTATTTT.

This chain uses TRBV7-3 with TRBJ1-1, with D tentatively TRBD1 (6 bases). V gave up 5 bases and J gave up 2 bases, with 15 bases separating them. The CDR3 consists of 15 residues. From germline, CDR1 is SGHTA and CDR2 FQGTGA. CDR3 bases: TGTGCCAGCAGCCGCTTTGGGGGCCTCAACACTGAAGCTTTCTTT. Amino acids: CASSRFGGLNTEAFF.

Only a few counts were recorded for this clonotype. The chain recombines TRBV11-2 with TRBJ2-2, with D unclear. CDR1 and CDR2 from the germline V gene are SGHAT and FQNNGV. The CDR3 covers 13 residues. V was cut by 1 base and J by 5 bases, with 5 bases left in between. The CDR3 sequence is CASSLGETGELFF. The CDR3 DNA sequence: TGTGCCAGCAGCTTAGGAGAGACCGGGGAGCTGTTTTTT.

This chain joins TRBV7-9 and TRBJ1-6; the D is unclear. Deletions cut 1 base from V and 0 bases from J, with 13 bases between. This CDR3 has 18 amino acids. CDR1 is SEHNR and CDR2 is FQNEAQ in the germline V gene (reference sequence). CDR3 region: CASSLGPDTSSYNSPLHF. The DNA for the CDR3 is TGTGCCAGCAGCTTAGGCCCAGATACAAGCTCCTATAATTCACCCCTCCACTTT.

The J gene is TRBJ1-5, the V gene TRBV12-5, with D possibly being TRBD1 (6 bases). This CDR3 has 15 amino acids. V was shortened by 7 bases and J by 0 bases, with 13 bases between the two germline ends. Germline V CDR1 and CDR2: LGHNT, FRNRAP. In DNA, the CDR3 is TGTGCTAGTGTCCAGGACAGTAATAGCAATCAGCCCCAGCATTTT. Encoded protein: CASVQDSNSNQPQHF.

The V and J genes are TRBV7-2 and TRBJ1-3, with D possibly matching TRBD1 (5 bases). CDR1 and CDR2 (germline): SGHTA, FQGNSA. V lost 0 bases to trimming and J lost 2 bases, with 14 bases between them. The CDR3 has 17 residues. This CDR3 reads CASSLASAGGTGNTIYF. For the CDR3, the DNA is TGTGCCAGCAGCTTAGCGTCGGCGGGGGGGACTGGAAACACCATATATTTT.

This sequence joins TRBV20-1 and TRBJ2-7; D is unresolved. Germline V gene sequence: CDR1 DFQATT, CDR2 SNEGSKA (reference sequence). Trimming stripped 5 bases from V and 2 bases from J, with 22 bases between. This CDR3 spans 16 amino acids. As DNA, the CDR3 is TGCAGTGCTGAAAAAGGACCGGTGGCAGGCCCCTACGAGCAGTACTTC. It specifies CSAEKGPVAGPYEQYF.

The gene calls are TRBV20-1 and TRBJ1-1; D is unresolved. Germline V gene sequence: CDR1 DFQATT, CDR2 SNEGSKA (reference sequence). This CDR3 comprises 14 residues. V was trimmed by 4 bases and J by 6 bases, leaving 18 bases between them. The CDR3 here is CSAKEGSLPSEAFF. As DNA, the CDR3 is TGCAGTGCTAAGGAGGGCTCCCTCCCCTCTGAAGCTTTCTTT.

This clonotype was seen only a few times. The chain employs TRBV20-1 and TRBJ1-2; no clear D gene. Germline V CDR1 and CDR2: DFQATT, SNEGSKA (reference sequence). This CDR3 has 13 amino acids. Trimming took 0 bases from V and 2 from J, leaving 7 bases between them. CDR3 region: CSARDKENYGYTF. The CDR3 DNA reads as TGCAGTGCTAGAGATAAGGAGAACTATGGCTACACCTTC.

The chain employs TRBV28 and TRBJ1-2; D is perhaps TRBD1 (5 bases). Germline CDR1 MDHEN, CDR2 SYDVKM. The CDR3 loop spans 14 amino acids. Trimming removed 7 bases from V and 2 bases from J, with 14 bases in between. The CDR3: CASTQLRDNYGYTF. The CDR3 DNA follows: TGTGCCAGCACCCAGCTGCGGGACAACTATGGCTACACCTTC.

V usage is TRBV6-5 and J usage is TRBJ2-7; 7 bases line up with TRBD1. The germline gives CDR1 MNHEY, CDR2 SVGAGI. The trim removed 0 bases at V and 6 bases at J, leaving 8 bases unmatched. The CDR3 covers 15 residues. CDR3 nucleotides: TGTGCCAGCAGTTACTCGGAAAGGGGGCTCGTCGAGCAGTACTTC. Translating gives CASSYSERGLVEQYF.

This clonotype was recorded a few times. The chain carries TRBV20-1 and TRBJ2-7; TRBD2 is a possible D gene (6 bases). This CDR3 is 16 amino acids long. Germline loops: CDR1 DFQATT, CDR2 SNEGSKA (reference sequence). V lost 0 bases, J lost 0 bases, and 15 bases lay in between. The CDR3 DNA follows: TGCAGTGCTAGAGAGTATTACGGGGGTAACTCCTACGAGCAGTACTTC. Protein: CSAREYYGGNSYEQYF.

The chain recombines TRBV28 with TRBJ2-7, with D possibly matching TRBD1 (6 bases). Trimming cost V 6 bases and J 2 bases, with 23 bases left between them. Germline V gives CDR1 MDHEN, CDR2 SYDVKM. This CDR3 contains 17 residues. The CDR3 sequence is CASSLHKITGIPYEQYF. The CDR3 DNA reads TGTGCCAGCAGCCTTCATAAAATTACAGGGATCCCCTACGAGCAGTACTTC.

The chain joins TRBV7-9 to TRBJ2-3, with 9 bases that match TRBD1. The CDR3 is 14 residues long. Trimming took 5 bases from V and 6 from J; bases not matched to a gene: 6. Germline V gene data show CDR1 as SEHNR and CDR2 as FQNEAQ (reference sequence). This CDR3 reads CASSQGQGWDTQYF. Here the CDR3 DNA reads TGTGCCAGCAGCCAAGGACAGGGGTGGGATACGCAGTATTTT.

A few counts support this clonotype. CDR3 amino acids: CASSPNPRQGYNQPQHF. CDR3 DNA sequence: TGTGCCAGCAGCCCAAACCCACGACAGGGCTACAATCAGCCCCAGCATTTT. The chain links TRBV28 to TRBJ1-5, with TRBD1 matching 7 bases. V gave up 6 bases and J gave up 3 bases; unmatched junction bases: 14. This CDR3 spans 17 amino acids. Looked up from germline, CDR1 is MDHEN and CDR2 is SYDVKM.

V usage is TRBV6-1 and J usage is TRBJ2-7, with D unclear. CDR3 length equals 13 residues. The V gene's germline CDR1 is MNHNS and CDR2 SASEGT. V lost 6 bases, J lost 4 bases, and 13 bases lay in between. CDR3 residues: CASRSTHDYEQYF. In DNA form, the CDR3 reads TGTGCCAGCAGGTCGACTCACGATTACGAGCAGTACTTC.

This chain joins TRBV6-1 and TRBJ2-5; possible D gene TRBD2, 6 bases. The CDR3 totals 14 residues. Germline loops: CDR1 MNHNS, CDR2 SASEGT. V shed 2 bases and J shed 4 bases, with 11 bases lying between them. The DNA for the CDR3 is TGTGCCAGCAGTGAAAACGGGAGACGAGAGACCCAGTACTTC. It encodes CASSENGRRETQYF.

V gene TRBV29-1 combines with J gene TRBJ2-7, with 7 bases fitting TRBD2. Per germline, CDR1 SQVTM and CDR2 ANQGSEA. The J segment lost 6 bases and the V segment lost 1 base, leaving 6 bases of the junction unmatched. This CDR3 contains 13 residues. CDR3 nucleotides: TGCAGCGTTGAAGCGGGCGGGAGTTTCGAGCAGTACTTC. Residues: CSVEAGGSFEQYF.